This entry describes one T cell receptor (beta chain). What it binds is unknown. V lost 5 bases and J 4 bases, leaving 8 bases between the germline ends. There are 13 residues in the CDR3. Germline V gene lookup returns CDR1 MNHEY and CDR2 SVGAGI. The data were taken from a study of T-cell memory formation after mild COVID-19. Overall study findings and caveats: Clones that contracted clustered mainly in CM and EM if CD4+ and in EMRA if CD8+. The study found balanced CD4/CD8 in clones contracting day 15 to 85 and a CD4+ lean in later expanders.

TCRdb itself ran the 5' RACE reads through MiXCR, one entry per CDR3 protein. The data show a few hundred thousand distinct CDR3 sequences, about 16% seen once. The receptor comes from a man aged 18 to 30 who had mild COVID-19 (a few samples of this study predate the infection). Cell type and time point are not known. Sequencing was done on a sample of PBMCs or a T cell subset sorted from them (not recorded which). The V call is TRBV6-5, the J call TRBJ1-4; the D gene is possibly TRBD1 (6 bases). CDR3 DNA: TGTGCCAGCAGTCAGGGGATTAATGAAAAACTGTTTTTT. As protein: CASSQGINEKLFF.